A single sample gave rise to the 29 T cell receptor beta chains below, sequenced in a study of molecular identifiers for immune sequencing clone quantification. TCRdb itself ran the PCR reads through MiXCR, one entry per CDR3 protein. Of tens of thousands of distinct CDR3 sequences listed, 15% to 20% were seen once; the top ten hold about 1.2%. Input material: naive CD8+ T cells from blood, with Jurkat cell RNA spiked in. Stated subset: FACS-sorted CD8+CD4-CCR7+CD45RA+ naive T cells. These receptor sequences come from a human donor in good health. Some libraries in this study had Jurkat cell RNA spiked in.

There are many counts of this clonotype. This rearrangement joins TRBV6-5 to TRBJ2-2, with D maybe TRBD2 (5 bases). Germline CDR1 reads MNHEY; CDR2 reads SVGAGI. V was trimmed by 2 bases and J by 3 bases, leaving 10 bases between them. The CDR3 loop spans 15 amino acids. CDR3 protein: CASSYTDSYTGELFF. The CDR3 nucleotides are TGTGCCAGCAGTTACACGGACTCGTACACCGGGGAGCTGTTTTTT.

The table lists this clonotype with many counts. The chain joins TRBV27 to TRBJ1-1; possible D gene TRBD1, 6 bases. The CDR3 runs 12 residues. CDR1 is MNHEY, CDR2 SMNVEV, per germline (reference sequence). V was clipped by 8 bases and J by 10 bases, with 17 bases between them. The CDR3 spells CASVNLQGRAFF. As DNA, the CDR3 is TGTGCCAGCGTCAACTTACAGGGTAGAGCTTTCTTT.

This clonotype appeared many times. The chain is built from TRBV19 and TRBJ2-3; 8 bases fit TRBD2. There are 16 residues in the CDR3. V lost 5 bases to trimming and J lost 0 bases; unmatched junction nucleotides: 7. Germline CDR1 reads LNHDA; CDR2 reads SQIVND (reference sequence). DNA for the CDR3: TGTGCCAGTAGTTTACTAGCGGCCCTAAGCACAGATACGCAGTATTTT. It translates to CASSLLAALSTDTQYF.

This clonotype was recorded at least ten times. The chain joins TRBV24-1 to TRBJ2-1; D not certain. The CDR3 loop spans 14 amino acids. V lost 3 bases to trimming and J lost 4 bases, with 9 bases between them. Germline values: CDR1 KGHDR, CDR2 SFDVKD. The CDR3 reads CATSDGLSYNEQFF. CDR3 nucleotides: TGTGCCACCAGTGATGGATTAAGTTACAATGAGCAGTTCTTC.

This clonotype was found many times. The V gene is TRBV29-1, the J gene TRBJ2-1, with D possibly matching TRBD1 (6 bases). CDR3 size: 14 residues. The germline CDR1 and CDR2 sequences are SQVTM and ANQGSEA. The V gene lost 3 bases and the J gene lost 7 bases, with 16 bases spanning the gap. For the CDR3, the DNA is TGCAGCGTTGATATACAGGGATTGCGGAATGAGCAGTTCTTC. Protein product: CSVDIQGLRNEQFF.

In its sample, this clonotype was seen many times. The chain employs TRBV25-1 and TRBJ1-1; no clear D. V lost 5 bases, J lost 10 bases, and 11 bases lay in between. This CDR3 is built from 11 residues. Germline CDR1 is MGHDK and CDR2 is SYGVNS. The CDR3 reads CASSHDNRAFF. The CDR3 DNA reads TGTGCCAGCAGTCACGATAACCGAGCTTTCTTT.

CDR3 nucleotide sequence: TGTGCCAGCAGCTTGCCTAGCGGGGGACCCACCTACGAGCAGTACTTC. This encodes CASSLPSGGPTYEQYF. This rearrangement joins TRBV7-9 to TRBJ2-7; 10 nucleotides align to TRBD2. This CDR3 spans 16 amino acids. V lost 3 bases and J lost 2; bases outside the gene matches: 7. Per germline, CDR1 SEHNR and CDR2 FQNEAQ (reference sequence).

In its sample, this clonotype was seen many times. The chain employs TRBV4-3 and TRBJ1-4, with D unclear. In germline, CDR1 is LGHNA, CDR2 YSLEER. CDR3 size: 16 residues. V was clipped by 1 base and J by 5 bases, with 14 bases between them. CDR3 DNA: TGCGCCAGCAGCCAAGTCGAAAGTATTGGAAATGAAAAACTGTTTTTT. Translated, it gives CASSQVESIGNEKLFF.

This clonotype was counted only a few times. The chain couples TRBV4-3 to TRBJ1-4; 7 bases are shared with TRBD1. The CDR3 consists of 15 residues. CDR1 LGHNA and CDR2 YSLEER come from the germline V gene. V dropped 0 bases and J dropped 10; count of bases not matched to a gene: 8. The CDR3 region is CASSQDTTGRGKLFF. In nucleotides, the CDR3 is TGCGCCAGCAGCCAAGATACGACAGGGAGGGGAAAACTGTTTTTT.

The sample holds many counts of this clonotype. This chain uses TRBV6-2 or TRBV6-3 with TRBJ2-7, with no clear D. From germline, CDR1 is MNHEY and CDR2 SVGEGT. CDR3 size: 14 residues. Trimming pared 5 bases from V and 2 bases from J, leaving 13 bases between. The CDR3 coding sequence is TGTGCCAGCAGTCCTTCGGACGGAGCCTACGAGCAGTACTTC. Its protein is CASSPSDGAYEQYF.

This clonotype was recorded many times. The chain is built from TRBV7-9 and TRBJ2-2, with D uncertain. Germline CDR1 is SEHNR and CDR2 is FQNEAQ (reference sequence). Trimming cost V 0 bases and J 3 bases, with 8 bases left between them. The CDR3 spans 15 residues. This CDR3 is CASSLASSYTGELFF. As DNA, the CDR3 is TGTGCCAGCAGCTTAGCTAGCAGTTACACCGGGGAGCTGTTTTTT.

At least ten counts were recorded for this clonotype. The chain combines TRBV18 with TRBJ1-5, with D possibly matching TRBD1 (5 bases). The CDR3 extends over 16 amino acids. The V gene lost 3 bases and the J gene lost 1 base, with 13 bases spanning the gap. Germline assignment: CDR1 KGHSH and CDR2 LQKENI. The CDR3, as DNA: TGTGCCAGCTCACCCACGGGGCGGCTGAGCAATCAGCCCCAGCATTTT. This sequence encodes CASSPTGRLSNQPQHF. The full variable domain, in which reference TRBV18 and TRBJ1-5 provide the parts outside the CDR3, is NAGVMQNPRHLVRRRGQEARLRCSPMKGHSHVYWYRQLPEEGLKFMVYLQKENIIDESGMPKERFSAEFPKEGPSILRIQQVVRGDSAAYFCASSPTGRLSNQPQHFGDGTRLSIL.

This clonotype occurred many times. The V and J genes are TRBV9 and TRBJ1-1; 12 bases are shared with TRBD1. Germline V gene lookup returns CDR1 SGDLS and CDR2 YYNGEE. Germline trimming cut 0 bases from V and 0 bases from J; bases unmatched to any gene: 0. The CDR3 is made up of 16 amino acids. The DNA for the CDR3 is TGTGCCAGCAGCGTAGGGGACAGGGGGCTGAACACTGAAGCTTTCTTT. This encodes CASSVGDRGLNTEAFF.

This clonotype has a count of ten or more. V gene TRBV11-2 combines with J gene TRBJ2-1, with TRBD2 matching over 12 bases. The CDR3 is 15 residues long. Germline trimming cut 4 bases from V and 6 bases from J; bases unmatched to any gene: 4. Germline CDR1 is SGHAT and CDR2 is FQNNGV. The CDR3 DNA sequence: TGTGCCAGCAGCTCTAGCGGGAGGGCCGTCAATGAGCAGTTCTTC. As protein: CASSSSGRAVNEQFF.

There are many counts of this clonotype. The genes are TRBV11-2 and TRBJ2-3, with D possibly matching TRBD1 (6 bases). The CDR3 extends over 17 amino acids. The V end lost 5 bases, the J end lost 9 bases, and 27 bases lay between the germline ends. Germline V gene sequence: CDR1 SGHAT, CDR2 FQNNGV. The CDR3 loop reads CASSPPAWGQVLVTQYF. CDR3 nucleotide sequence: TGTGCCAGCAGCCCACCGGCATGGGGGCAAGTTCTAGTCACGCAGTATTTT.

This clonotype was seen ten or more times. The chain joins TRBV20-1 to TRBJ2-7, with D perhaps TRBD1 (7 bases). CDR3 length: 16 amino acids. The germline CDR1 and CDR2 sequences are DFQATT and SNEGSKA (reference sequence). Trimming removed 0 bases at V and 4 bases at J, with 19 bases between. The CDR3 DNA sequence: TGCAGTGCTAGAGATTGGCGGGACAGCTCGATTTACGAGCAGTACTTC. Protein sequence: CSARDWRDSSIYEQYF.

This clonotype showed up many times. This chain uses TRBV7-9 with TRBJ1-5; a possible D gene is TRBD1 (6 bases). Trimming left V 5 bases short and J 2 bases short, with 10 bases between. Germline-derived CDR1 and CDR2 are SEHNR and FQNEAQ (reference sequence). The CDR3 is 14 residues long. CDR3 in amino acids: CASSGRGRNQPQHF. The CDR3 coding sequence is TGTGCCAGCAGCGGCAGGGGCCGCAATCAGCCCCAGCATTTT.

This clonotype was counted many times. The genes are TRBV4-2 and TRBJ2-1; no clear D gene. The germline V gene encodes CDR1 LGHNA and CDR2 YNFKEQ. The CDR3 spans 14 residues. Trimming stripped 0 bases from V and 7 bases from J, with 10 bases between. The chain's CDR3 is CASSQEKGVNEQFF. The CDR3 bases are TGTGCCAGCAGCCAAGAAAAGGGCGTTAATGAGCAGTTCTTC.

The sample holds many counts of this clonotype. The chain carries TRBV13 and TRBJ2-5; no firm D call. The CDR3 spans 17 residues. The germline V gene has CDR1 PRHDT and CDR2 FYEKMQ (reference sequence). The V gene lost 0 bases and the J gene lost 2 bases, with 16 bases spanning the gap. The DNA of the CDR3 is TGTGCCAGCAGCTTAGGCAGAACGTCTAAATGGCAAGAGACCCAGTACTTC. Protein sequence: CASSLGRTSKWQETQYF. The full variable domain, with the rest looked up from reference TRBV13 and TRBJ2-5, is AAGVIQSPRHLIKEKRETATLKCYPIPRHDTVYWYQQGPGQDPQFLISFYEKMQSDKGSIPDRFSAQQFSDYHSELNMSSLELGDSALYFCASSLGRTSKWQETQYFGPGTRLLVL.

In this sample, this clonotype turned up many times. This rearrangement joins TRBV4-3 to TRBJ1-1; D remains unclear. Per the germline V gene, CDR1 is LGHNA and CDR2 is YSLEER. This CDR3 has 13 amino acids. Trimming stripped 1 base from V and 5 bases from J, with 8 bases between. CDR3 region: CASSQGIPTEAFF. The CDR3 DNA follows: TGCGCCAGCAGCCAAGGTATCCCGACTGAAGCTTTCTTT.

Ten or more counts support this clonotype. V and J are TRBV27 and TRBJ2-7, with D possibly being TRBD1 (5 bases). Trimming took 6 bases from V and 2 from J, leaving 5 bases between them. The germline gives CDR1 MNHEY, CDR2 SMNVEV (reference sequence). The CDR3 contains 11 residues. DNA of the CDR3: TGTGCCAGCAGGGGGCCCTACGAGCAGTACTTC. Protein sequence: CASRGPYEQYF.

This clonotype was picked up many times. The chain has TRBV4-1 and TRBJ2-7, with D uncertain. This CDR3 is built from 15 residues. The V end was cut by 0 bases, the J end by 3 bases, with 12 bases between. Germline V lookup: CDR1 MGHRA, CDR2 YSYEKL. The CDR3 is CASSQEGSRIYEQYF. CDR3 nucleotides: TGCGCCAGCAGCCAAGAAGGCAGCAGAATCTACGAGCAGTACTTC.

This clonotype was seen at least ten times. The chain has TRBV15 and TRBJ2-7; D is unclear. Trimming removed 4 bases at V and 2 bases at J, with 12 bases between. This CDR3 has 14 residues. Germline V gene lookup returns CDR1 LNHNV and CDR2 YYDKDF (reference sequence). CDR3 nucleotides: TGTGCCACCAGCACCCCGGGTACAACCTACGAGCAGTACTTC. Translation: CATSTPGTTYEQYF.

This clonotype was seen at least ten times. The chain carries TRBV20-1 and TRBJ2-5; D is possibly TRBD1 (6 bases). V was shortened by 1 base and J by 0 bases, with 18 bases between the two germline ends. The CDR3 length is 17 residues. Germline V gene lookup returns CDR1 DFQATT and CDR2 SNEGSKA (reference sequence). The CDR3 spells CSARALDRDKYQETQYF. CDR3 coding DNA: TGCAGTGCTAGAGCGCTTGACCGGGACAAGTACCAAGAGACCCAGTACTTC.

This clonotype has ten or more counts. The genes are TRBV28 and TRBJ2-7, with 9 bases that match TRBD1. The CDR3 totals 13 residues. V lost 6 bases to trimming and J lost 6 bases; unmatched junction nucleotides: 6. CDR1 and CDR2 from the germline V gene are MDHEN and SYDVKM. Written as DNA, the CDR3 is TGTGCCAGCAGCTACAGGGGGCTTTTCGAGCAGTACTTC. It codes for CASSYRGLFEQYF. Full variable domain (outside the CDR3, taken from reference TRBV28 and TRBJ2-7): DVKVTQSSRYLVKRTGEKVFLECVQDMDHENMFWYRQDPGLGLRLIYFSYDVKMKEKGDIPEGYSVSREKKERFSLILESASTNQTSMYLCASSYRGLFEQYFGPGTRLTVT.

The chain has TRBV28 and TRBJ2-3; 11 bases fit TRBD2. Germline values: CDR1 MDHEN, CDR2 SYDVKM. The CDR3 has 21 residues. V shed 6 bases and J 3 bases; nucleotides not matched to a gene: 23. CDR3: CASSLDAQLDLLAGETDTQYF. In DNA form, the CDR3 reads TGTGCCAGCAGCTTAGATGCCCAGCTTGACCTACTAGCGGGGGAAACAGATACGCAGTATTTT.

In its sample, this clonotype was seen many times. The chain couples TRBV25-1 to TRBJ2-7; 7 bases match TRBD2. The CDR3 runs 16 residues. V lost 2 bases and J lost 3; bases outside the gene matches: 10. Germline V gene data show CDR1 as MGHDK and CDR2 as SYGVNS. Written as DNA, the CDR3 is TGTGCCAGCAGTGAAGGTGTTGCTAGCGGTTTCTACGAGCAGTACTTC. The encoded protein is CASSEGVASGFYEQYF.

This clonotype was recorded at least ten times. DNA for the CDR3: TGTGCCAGCAGTTTAAAGCAGGGGATTCGCATAGCTTTCTTT. Its translation: CASSLKQGIRIAFF. The chain has TRBV12-3 or TRBV12-4 and TRBJ1-1, with a tentative D call TRBD1 (6 bases). V lost 2 bases and J lost 10, with 17 bases in between. The CDR3 has 14 amino acids.

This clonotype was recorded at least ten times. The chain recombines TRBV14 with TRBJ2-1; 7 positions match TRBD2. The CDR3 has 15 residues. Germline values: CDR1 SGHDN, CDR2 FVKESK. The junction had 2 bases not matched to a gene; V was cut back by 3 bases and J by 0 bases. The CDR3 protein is CASSHSGHSYNEQFF. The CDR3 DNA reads TGTGCCAGCAGCCATAGCGGGCACTCCTACAATGAGCAGTTCTTC.